These T cell receptor beta chains were read from a single sample in a study of response to subunit inactivated influenza vaccine. MiXCR was run by TCRdb on the RT-PCR reads, yielding one entry per CDR3 protein. The profile shows around 520,000 distinct CDR3 sequences, approximately 12% of them singletons. Specimen: PBMCs from blood, collected on the day of vaccination. The receptors shown here come from a man aged 50-59 years who received an inactivated influenza vaccine. Each CDR3 is given with its conserved first and last residue. D genes are given only for firm matches. The listing skips clone size in some rows; elsewhere it reads once, few, many or a size class.

j_gene,d_gene,abundance,v_gene,CDR3aa,CDR3nt
TRBJ2-7,-,many,TRBV6-5,CASSYLPQGGSYEQYF,TGTGCCAGCAGTTACTTACCTCAGGGGGGCTCCTACGAGCAGTACTTC
TRBJ1-5,-,-,TRBV7-8,CASSIAAGQPQHF,TGTGCCAGCAGCATTGCCGCGGGCCAGCCCCAGCATTTT
TRBJ1-4,-,-,TRBV4-1,CASSQGETNEKLFF,TGCGCCAGCAGCCAAGGGGAGACTAATGAAAAACTGTTTTTT
TRBJ2-7,-,-,TRBV6-2/TRBV6-3,CASSHSGESSYEQYF,TGTGCCAGCAGCCACTCCGGGGAGTCTAGCTACGAGCAGTACTTC
TRBJ2-7,-,-,TRBV4-3,CASSQEWYNYEQYF,TGCGCCAGCAGCCAAGAATGGTATAACTACGAGCAGTACTTC
TRBJ2-4,-,-,TRBV6-4,CASSLHLSKNIQYF,TGTGCCAGCAGTCTACACTTATCCAAAAACATTCAGTACTTC
TRBJ2-7,TRBD1,-,TRBV7-9,CASSATPGQGAYEQYF,TGTGCCAGCAGCGCGACACCGGGACAGGGGGCTTACGAGCAGTACTTC
TRBJ2-1,TRBD2,many,TRBV28,CASSQSPGLGALDNEQFF,TGTGCCAGCAGTCAATCACCGGGACTAGGTGCCCTTGACAATGAGCAGTTCTTC
TRBJ2-3,TRBD1,-,TRBV7-8,CASSPDRGGADTQYF,TGTGCCAGCAGTCCAGACAGGGGAGGTGCAGATACGCAGTATTTT
TRBJ1-3,-,many,TRBV6-5,CASSYFAGRGPGNTIYF,TGTGCCAGCAGTTACTTCGCCGGGCGAGGACCTGGAAACACCATATATTTT
TRBJ1-1,-,few,TRBV29-1,CSVGNQRAFF,TGCAGCGTTGGCAACCAGAGAGCTTTCTTT
TRBJ2-5,-,-,TRBV6-5,CASSYAGNQETQYF,TGTGCCAGCAGTTACGCGGGCAACCAAGAGACCCAGTACTTC
TRBJ1-5,-,-,TRBV13,CASSLQGEGSDTQHF,TGTGCCAGCAGCTTACAAGGGGAGGGTTCAGATACGCAGCATTTT
TRBJ2-4,-,few,TRBV11-2,CASSRGRRPPLAKNIQYF,TGTGCCAGCAGCCGGGGACGGCGCCCACCTCTAGCCAAAAACATTCAGTACTTC
TRBJ2-5,-,-,TRBV29-1,CSVVVVDLRGTQYF,TGCAGCGTTGTAGTGGTAGACCTGAGAGGGACCCAGTACTTC
TRBJ2-5,-,-,TRBV5-8,CASSLGSSSIQETQYF,TGTGCCAGCAGCTTGGGCTCCTCTTCTATTCAAGAGACCCAGTACTTC
TRBJ2-1,TRBD2,few,TRBV6-2/TRBV6-3,CASRRTSGTLLESSYNEQFF,TGTGCCAGCAGAAGGACTAGCGGGACCCTATTAGAGAGCTCCTACAATGAGCAGTTCTTC
TRBJ2-1,-,few,TRBV6-5,CASSYSLGEQFF,TGTGCCAGCAGTTACTCGCTGGGTGAGCAGTTCTTC
TRBJ2-4,TRBD2,few,TRBV7-2,CASSQTSGGAKNIQYF,TGTGCCAGCAGCCAAACTAGCGGGGGAGCCAAAAACATTCAGTACTTC
TRBJ2-1,-,many,TRBV5-1,CASSSEWVTNEQFF,TGCGCCAGCAGCTCTGAGTGGGTAACCAATGAGCAGTTCTTC
TRBJ2-5,-,few,TRBV3-1,CASSQVPGTTETQYF,TGTGCCAGCAGCCAAGTTCCGGGTACTACGGAGACCCAGTACTTC
TRBJ2-5,-,few,TRBV2,CASRDWGKQETQYF,TGTGCCAGCCGAGACTGGGGTAAACAAGAGACCCAGTACTTC
TRBJ1-5,-,many,TRBV20-1,CSAGQQNQPQHF,TGCAGTGCGGGGCAGCAAAATCAGCCCCAGCATTTT
TRBJ2-1,-,many,TRBV4-2,CASSPPPPYNEQFF,TGTGCCAGCAGCCCCCCTCCCCCCTACAATGAGCAGTTCTTC
TRBJ2-1,-,-,TRBV20-1,CSAREAGPSYNEQFF,TGCAGTGCTAGAGAAGCGGGTCCCTCCTACAATGAGCAGTTCTTC
TRBJ2-7,TRBD2,-,TRBV5-1,CASRSLAGSYEQYF,TGCGCCAGCAGATCACTAGCGGGGTCCTACGAGCAGTACTTC
TRBJ2-1,TRBD1,-,TRBV5-1,CASSSYPDTGTGGAQGNEQFF,TGCGCCAGCAGCTCCTACCCCGATACCGGGACAGGGGGCGCTCAGGGCAATGAGCAGTTCTTC
TRBJ2-3,TRBD2,few,TRBV18,CASSPRQRENTDTQYF,TGTGCCAGCTCACCACGCCAGCGGGAGAACACAGATACGCAGTATTTT
TRBJ1-5,-,few,TRBV7-9,CASSLTGEQPQHF,TGTGCCAGCAGCTTAACCGGGGAGCAGCCCCAGCATTTT
TRBJ2-7,-,-,TRBV7-2,CASSLLSLLSYEQYF,TGTGCCAGCAGCTTATTAAGCCTGCTGTCCTACGAGCAGTACTTC
TRBJ2-7,TRBD1,many,TRBV28,CASSLYGTGLEQYF,TGTGCCAGCAGTTTATACGGGACAGGGCTCGAGCAGTACTTC
TRBJ2-5,-,few,TRBV3-1,CASSPGHNQETQYF,TGTGCCAGCAGCCCTGGACACAACCAAGAGACCCAGTACTTC
TRBJ2-7,TRBD1,few,TRBV29-1,CSVEGMGQGGIPYEQYF,TGCAGCGTTGAGGGTATGGGACAGGGGGGGATCCCTTACGAGCAGTACTTC
TRBJ2-7,TRBD1,few,TRBV20-1,CSASYRDRVYEQYF,TGCAGTGCGTCCTACCGGGACAGGGTCTACGAGCAGTACTTC
TRBJ2-7,-,few,TRBV5-6,CASSLVQGGNEQYF,TGTGCCAGCAGCTTGGTGCAGGGAGGAAACGAGCAGTACTTC
TRBJ2-2,-,few,TRBV11-1,CASSRRFGTPNTGELFF,TGTGCCAGCAGCAGAAGGTTCGGGACACCGAACACCGGGGAGCTGTTTTTT
TRBJ2-1,-,many,TRBV6-2/TRBV6-3,CASSSRRDNEQFF,TGTGCCAGCAGCTCCCGGAGGGACAATGAGCAGTTCTTC
TRBJ1-2,-,few,TRBV29-1,CSVGPTYGYTF,TGCAGCGTTGGACCGACATATGGCTACACCTTC
TRBJ2-5,-,-,TRBV5-6,CAIGPGLRGLLETQYF,TGTGCCATCGGCCCCGGGCTCCGGGGCCTTCTCGAGACCCAGTACTTC
TRBJ2-1,TRBD1,many,TRBV10-3,CAITGGNNEQFF,TGTGCCATCACAGGGGGAAACAATGAGCAGTTCTTC
TRBJ2-1,TRBD2,few,TRBV7-8,CASSLGASGTPLEQFF,TGTGCCAGCAGCTTAGGGGCTAGCGGGACCCCCTTGGAGCAGTTCTTC
TRBJ1-5,-,few,TRBV6-1,CASSEEWDSNQPQHF,TGTGCCAGCAGTGAAGAGTGGGACAGCAATCAGCCCCAGCATTTT
TRBJ2-1,TRBD2,-,TRBV3-1,CASSPVTSHNEQFF,TGTGCCAGCAGCCCCGTGACTAGCCACAATGAGCAGTTCTTC
TRBJ2-3,TRBD2,-,TRBV12-3/TRBV12-4,CASSFLAGGPRDTQYF,TGTGCCAGCAGTTTTTTGGCGGGGGGACCTCGAGATACGCAGTATTTT
TRBJ1-1,-,few,TRBV4-3,CASSQGSGPATNTEAFF,TGCGCCAGCAGCCAAGGTTCGGGTCCGGCTACAAACACTGAAGCTTTCTTT
TRBJ2-1,-,-,TRBV28,CASTMRALVNEQFF,TGTGCCAGCACCATGAGGGCGTTGGTCAATGAGCAGTTCTTC
TRBJ1-1,-,few,TRBV28,CASSLQELNTEAFF,TGTGCCAGCAGTCTACAGGAGTTGAACACTGAAGCTTTCTTT
TRBJ2-2,-,few,TRBV7-9,CASSLASGPYTGELFF,TGTGCCAGCAGCTTAGCCAGTGGACCATACACCGGGGAGCTGTTTTTT
TRBJ1-1,-,few,TRBV28,CASSLSPGDTEAFF,TGTGCCAGCAGTTTATCCCCAGGGGACACTGAAGCTTTCTTT
TRBJ2-1,TRBD1,-,TRBV11-1,CASSSLKGQGPSYNEQFF,TGTGCCAGCAGCTCGCTAAAGGGACAGGGACCGTCCTACAATGAGCAGTTCTTC
TRBJ2-7,-,once,TRBV21-1,CASSKGTAYEQYF,TGTGCCAGCAGCAAAGGGACGGCCTACGAGCAGTACTTC
TRBJ1-5,TRBD1,few,TRBV6-1,CASSTQGLNQPQHF,TGTGCCAGCAGTACACAGGGGCTCAATCAGCCCCAGCATTTT